This T cell receptor (beta chain) originates from a study of radiotherapy plus CTLA-4 blockade in lung cancer. Notes on the study in general: Researchers report tumor-derived TCR clones expanding in blood after radiotherapy plus ipilimumab.

This clone was recorded a few times. Its antigen is as yet unknown. The V segment lost 4 bases and the J segment 2 bases; nucleotides outside the gene matches: 3. The germline gives CDR1 SGHRS, CDR2 YFSETQ. The CDR3 extends over 14 amino acids. Using immunoSEQ multiplex PCR, the repertoire was profiled, and TCRdb retains in-frame clones only, with some absent. The data contain roughly 120,000 clones, 75% to 80% of them seen just once; the ten biggest clones take up 4% to 6%. This receptor was obtained from a human donor with non-small cell lung cancer who had a partial response to radiotherapy plus ipilimumab. This rearrangement joins TRBV5-1 to TRBJ1-3; TRBD1 matches at 7 bases. The sequencing here drew on peripheral blood, taken from a patient treated with radiotherapy plus ipilimumab. In DNA form, the CDR3 reads TGCGCCAGCAGCCGGGGGACAGCTGGAAACACCATATATTTT. It yields the protein CASSRGTAGNTIYF.